A selection of T cell receptor beta chains follows, all from one sample in a study of control samples from healthy donors and cancer patients. Measured with immunoSEQ multiplex PCR; TCRdb has only the in-frame clones, and not every one. There are around 130,000 clones in the sample; about 95% occur only once, and 3.6% lies in the top ten. The sample consisted of blood. These receptors were collected from a man under 40 in good health. The CDR3 runs from the conserved cysteine through the conserved F or W. A D gene is named only where the DNA matches it firmly. A row's size may be missing; if present it is once, few, many or a size class.

v_call: TRBV27; j_call: TRBJ2-1; clone_size: -; d_call: TRBD1; cdr3_aa: CASSLRGHYNEQFF; cdr3_nt: TGTGCCAGCAGTTTAAGGGGGCACTACAATGAGCAGTTCTTC
v_call: TRBV4-1; j_call: TRBJ1-5; clone_size: -; d_call: TRBD1; cdr3_aa: CASSQGTGFYQPQHF; cdr3_nt: TGCGCCAGCAGCCAAGGGACAGGGTTTTACCAGCCCCAGCATTTT
v_call: TRBV30; j_call: TRBJ1-6; clone_size: -; d_call: -; cdr3_aa: CAWARSSYNSPLHF; cdr3_nt: TGTGCCTGGGCGAGGAGCTCCTATAATTCACCCCTCCACTTT
v_call: TRBV9; j_call: TRBJ2-3; clone_size: -; d_call: -; cdr3_aa: CASSVYGSTDTQYF; cdr3_nt: TGTGCCAGCAGCGTATATGGGAGCACAGATACGCAGTATTTT
v_call: TRBV28; j_call: TRBJ1-1; clone_size: -; d_call: -; cdr3_aa: CASTVGPEAFF; cdr3_nt: TGTGCCAGCACCGTGGGGCCTGAAGCTTTCTTT
v_call: TRBV3-1/TRBV3-2; j_call: TRBJ1-4; clone_size: once; d_call: -; cdr3_aa: CASSQSTARHEKLFF; cdr3_nt: TGTGCCAGCAGCCAATCGACAGCTAGGCATGAAAAACTGTTTTTT
v_call: TRBV2; j_call: TRBJ1-1; clone_size: -; d_call: -; cdr3_aa: CASSEAERPEAFF; cdr3_nt: TGTGCCAGCAGTGAGGCAGAAAGGCCTGAAGCTTTCTTT
v_call: TRBV7-2; j_call: TRBJ2-3; clone_size: once; d_call: -; cdr3_aa: CASSFERIRTDTQYF; cdr3_nt: TGTGCCAGCAGCTTCGAGCGGATCCGCACAGATACGCAGTATTTT
v_call: TRBV6-5; j_call: TRBJ1-5; clone_size: once; d_call: -; cdr3_aa: CASSYLGLNQPQHF; cdr3_nt: TGTGCCAGCAGTTACCTCGGACTAAATCAGCCCCAGCATTTT
v_call: TRBV4-2; j_call: TRBJ2-1; clone_size: once; d_call: -; cdr3_aa: CASSQGRGEQFF; cdr3_nt: TGTGCCAGCAGCCAAGGGAGGGGTGAGCAGTTCTTC
v_call: TRBV3-1/TRBV3-2; j_call: TRBJ2-7; clone_size: -; d_call: -; cdr3_aa: CASSPVERVYEQYF; cdr3_nt: TGTGCCAGCAGCCCTGTAGAGAGGGTCTACGAGCAGTACTTC
v_call: TRBV6-4; j_call: TRBJ2-2; clone_size: few; d_call: TRBD1; cdr3_aa: CASSPDGQGAGELFF; cdr3_nt: TGTGCCAGCAGCCCGGACGGACAGGGGGCCGGGGAGCTGTTTTTT
v_call: TRBV19; j_call: TRBJ2-3; clone_size: -; d_call: -; cdr3_aa: CASSQTRGRADTQYF; cdr3_nt: TGTGCCAGTAGCCAGACTAGAGGGCGCGCCGATACGCAGTATTTT
v_call: TRBV7-2; j_call: TRBJ1-5; clone_size: -; d_call: TRBD1; cdr3_aa: CASSYRQGSSNQPQHF; cdr3_nt: TGTGCCAGCAGCTACCGACAGGGTTCCAGCAATCAGCCCCAGCATTTT
v_call: TRBV5-1; j_call: TRBJ2-7; clone_size: few; d_call: -; cdr3_aa: CASSLGDTRQYF; cdr3_nt: TGCGCCAGCAGTCTGGGGGATACGAGGCAGTACTTC
v_call: TRBV6-5; j_call: TRBJ1-1; clone_size: -; d_call: -; cdr3_aa: CASSYEGGVAFF; cdr3_nt: TGTGCCAGCAGTTACGAGGGAGGGGTGGCTTTCTTT
v_call: TRBV6-1; j_call: TRBJ1-6; clone_size: once; d_call: -; cdr3_aa: CASSEATGLNSPLHF; cdr3_nt: TGTGCCAGCAGTGAAGCCACAGGCCTTAATTCACCCCTCCACTTT
v_call: TRBV7-9; j_call: TRBJ1-2; clone_size: -; d_call: -; cdr3_aa: CASSLNLGYTF; cdr3_nt: TGTGCCAGCAGCTTAAATCTTGGCTACACCTTC
v_call: TRBV9; j_call: TRBJ2-3; clone_size: -; d_call: -; cdr3_aa: CASSLVPLDTQYF; cdr3_nt: TGTGCCAGCAGCTTAGTACCGCTAGATACGCAGTATTTT
v_call: TRBV30; j_call: TRBJ2-4; clone_size: -; d_call: -; cdr3_aa: CAWSRRIGEAKNIQYF; cdr3_nt: TGTGCCTGGAGCAGGCGGATAGGGGAAGCCAAAAACATTCAGTACTTC
v_call: TRBV30; j_call: TRBJ2-5; clone_size: -; d_call: -; cdr3_aa: CAWSLQGTQYF; cdr3_nt: TGTGCCTGGAGCCTGCAGGGGACCCAGTACTTC
v_call: TRBV5-8; j_call: TRBJ1-5; clone_size: -; d_call: -; cdr3_aa: CASELATGHNQPQHF; cdr3_nt: TGTGCCAGCGAATTGGCTACGGGACATAATCAGCCCCAGCATTTT
v_call: TRBV10-3; j_call: TRBJ2-1; clone_size: -; d_call: -; cdr3_aa: CAIAGLGDEQFF; cdr3_nt: TGTGCCATCGCAGGGCTAGGCGATGAGCAGTTCTTC
v_call: TRBV3-1/TRBV3-2; j_call: TRBJ2-2; clone_size: -; d_call: -; cdr3_aa: CASSQDMFQQGPTGELFF; cdr3_nt: TGTGCCAGCAGCCAAGATATGTTTCAACAGGGCCCTACCGGGGAGCTGTTTTTT
v_call: TRBV6-4; j_call: TRBJ2-3; clone_size: -; d_call: TRBD1; cdr3_aa: CASSETGGGTDTQYF; cdr3_nt: TGTGCCAGCAGTGAGACAGGGGGTGGGACAGATACGCAGTATTTT
v_call: TRBV6-1; j_call: TRBJ2-6; clone_size: -; d_call: -; cdr3_aa: CASSEGRAQWSYFSGANVLTF; cdr3_nt: TGTGCCAGCAGTGAAGGAAGGGCACAGTGGAGTTATTTCTCTGGGGCCAACGTCCTGACTTTC
v_call: TRBV19; j_call: TRBJ1-1; clone_size: -; d_call: -; cdr3_aa: CASSIQGANTEAFF; cdr3_nt: TGTGCCAGTAGTATTCAGGGAGCGAACACTGAAGCTTTCTTT
v_call: TRBV7-2; j_call: TRBJ2-5; clone_size: -; d_call: -; cdr3_aa: CASRPPGLRGETQYF; cdr3_nt: TGTGCCAGCAGGCCCCCGGGTCTACGGGGAGAGACCCAGTACTTC
v_call: TRBV19; j_call: TRBJ1-4; clone_size: -; d_call: -; cdr3_aa: CASARGRTNEKLFF; cdr3_nt: TGTGCCAGTGCACGAGGGAGGACTAATGAAAAACTGTTTTTT
v_call: TRBV7-2; j_call: TRBJ1-2; clone_size: -; d_call: -; cdr3_aa: CASSKGTTYGYTF; cdr3_nt: TGTGCCAGCAGCAAGGGGACAACCTATGGCTACACCTTC
v_call: TRBV7-9; j_call: TRBJ2-5; clone_size: -; d_call: TRBD2; cdr3_aa: CASRGLAGAETQYF; cdr3_nt: TGTGCCAGCCGCGGCCTAGCGGGGGCAGAGACCCAGTACTTC
v_call: TRBV7-2; j_call: TRBJ2-5; clone_size: once; d_call: -; cdr3_aa: CASSSELVPQETQYF; cdr3_nt: TGTGCCAGCAGCTCGGAGTTGGTCCCGCAAGAGACCCAGTACTTC
v_call: TRBV7-2; j_call: TRBJ2-1; clone_size: -; d_call: -; cdr3_aa: CASSFGGDYNEQFF; cdr3_nt: TGTGCCAGCAGCTTTGGAGGAGACTACAATGAGCAGTTCTTC
v_call: TRBV6-5; j_call: TRBJ1-3; clone_size: once; d_call: -; cdr3_aa: CASGWASGNTIYF; cdr3_nt: TGTGCCAGCGGGTGGGCTAGTGGAAACACCATATATTTT
v_call: TRBV28; j_call: TRBJ1-5; clone_size: once; d_call: -; cdr3_aa: CASSLYSSYSNQPQHF; cdr3_nt: TGTGCCAGCAGTTTGTACAGCTCTTATAGCAATCAGCCCCAGCATTTT
v_call: TRBV27; j_call: TRBJ1-2; clone_size: -; d_call: -; cdr3_aa: CASSSTPGFYGYTF; cdr3_nt: TGTGCCAGCAGCTCCACCCCAGGTTTCTATGGCTACACCTTC
v_call: TRBV11-3; j_call: TRBJ1-6; clone_size: once; d_call: -; cdr3_aa: CASSLVGPGSPLHF; cdr3_nt: TGTGCCAGCAGCTTAGTAGGGCCGGGGTCACCCCTCCACTTT
v_call: TRBV19; j_call: TRBJ2-5; clone_size: -; d_call: TRBD2; cdr3_aa: CASSITAGGRETQYF; cdr3_nt: TGTGCCAGTAGTATAACAGCGGGGGGGCGTGAGACCCAGTACTTC
v_call: TRBV27; j_call: TRBJ2-3; clone_size: -; d_call: -; cdr3_aa: CASSLGGDDAYF; cdr3_nt: TGTGCCAGCAGTTTAGGTGGGGATGATGCGTATTTT
v_call: TRBV27; j_call: TRBJ2-5; clone_size: -; d_call: TRBD1; cdr3_aa: CASSRTGTDETQYF; cdr3_nt: TGTGCCAGCAGTAGGACAGGGACCGACGAGACCCAGTACTTC
v_call: TRBV6-5; j_call: TRBJ1-4; clone_size: -; d_call: -; cdr3_aa: CASSYSLGSREKLFF; cdr3_nt: TGTGCCAGCAGTTACTCCCTGGGCTCTCGCGAAAAACTGTTTTTT
v_call: TRBV5-1; j_call: TRBJ2-4; clone_size: -; d_call: TRBD2; cdr3_aa: CASSLGLAGTSKNIQYF; cdr3_nt: TGCGCCAGCAGCTTGGGACTAGCGGGGACCTCCAAAAACATTCAGTACTTC
v_call: TRBV4-1; j_call: TRBJ2-3; clone_size: -; d_call: TRBD2; cdr3_aa: CASSHLAGGTTDTQYF; cdr3_nt: TGCGCCAGCAGCCATTTAGCGGGGGGAACCACAGATACGCAGTATTTT
v_call: TRBV5-4; j_call: TRBJ2-6; clone_size: -; d_call: TRBD1; cdr3_aa: CVSSWGRTGGTSGANVLTF; cdr3_nt: TGTGTCAGCAGCTGGGGTCGGACAGGGGGTACCTCTGGGGCCAACGTCCTGACTTTC
v_call: TRBV20-1; j_call: TRBJ2-7; clone_size: -; d_call: -; cdr3_aa: CSASHPSSYEQYF; cdr3_nt: TGCAGTGCTAGTCACCCTTCGTCCTACGAGCAGTACTTC
v_call: TRBV16; j_call: TRBJ2-1; clone_size: -; d_call: -; cdr3_aa: CASSQSARIAEQFF; cdr3_nt: TGTGCCAGCAGCCAATCAGCCAGAATAGCTGAGCAGTTCTTC
v_call: TRBV14; j_call: TRBJ2-5; clone_size: once; d_call: TRBD2; cdr3_aa: CASSQLSSGDAQETQYF; cdr3_nt: TGTGCCAGCAGCCAACTATCTAGCGGGGACGCCCAAGAGACCCAGTACTTC
v_call: TRBV18; j_call: TRBJ1-4; clone_size: -; d_call: -; cdr3_aa: CASSPPRRSDTTNVVFF; cdr3_nt: TGTGCCAGCTCACCACCACGCCGCTCGGACACAACTAATGTTGTGTTTTTT
v_call: TRBV6-2/TRBV6-3; j_call: TRBJ1-1; clone_size: -; d_call: TRBD1; cdr3_aa: CASSPMTGTNTEAFF; cdr3_nt: TGTGCCAGCAGCCCGATGACAGGGACGAACACTGAAGCTTTCTTT
v_call: TRBV5-1; j_call: TRBJ1-5; clone_size: -; d_call: TRBD1; cdr3_aa: CASSLRQGDQPQHF; cdr3_nt: TGCGCCAGCAGCTTACGACAGGGGGATCAGCCCCAGCATTTT
v_call: TRBV30; j_call: TRBJ2-7; clone_size: -; d_call: -; cdr3_aa: CAWSPRGTLYEQYF; cdr3_nt: TGTGCCTGGAGCCCCAGGGGCACTCTTTACGAGCAGTACTTC
v_call: TRBV27; j_call: TRBJ2-5; clone_size: -; d_call: TRBD1; cdr3_aa: CASGRQGARETQYF; cdr3_nt: TGTGCCAGCGGGAGACAGGGGGCAAGAGAGACCCAGTACTTC
v_call: TRBV27; j_call: TRBJ2-7; clone_size: -; d_call: -; cdr3_aa: CASSLRLQVPYEQYF; cdr3_nt: TGTGCCAGCAGTTTACGGTTACAGGTCCCCTACGAGCAGTACTTC
v_call: TRBV28; j_call: TRBJ2-5; clone_size: -; d_call: -; cdr3_aa: CASSRIGTQETQYF; cdr3_nt: TGTGCCAGCAGTCGTATAGGCACCCAAGAGACCCAGTACTTC
v_call: TRBV4-1; j_call: TRBJ2-1; clone_size: -; d_call: TRBD2; cdr3_aa: CASSQAPSGLAGGLGNEQFF; cdr3_nt: TGCGCCAGCAGCCAAGCCCCATCAGGGCTAGCGGGGGGCCTGGGGAATGAGCAGTTCTTC